Shown below are 31 T cell receptor beta chains from a single sample sequenced in a study of T cell clones after liver transplantation. The data were produced by immunoSEQ multiplex PCR, yet TCRdb's version contains in-frame clones alone and is incomplete. The sample lists some 11,000 clones; 71% were seen once. Sequenced here: CD4+ T cells from blood, sampled approximately 29 months after liver transplant. The receptor source for this set is a human patient who received a liver transplant. Some T cells may be graft donor cells.

V gene TRBV25-1 combines with J gene TRBJ1-1; 7 bases are shared with TRBD1. V trimming: 2 bases; J trimming: 1 base; junction bases outside the gene matches: 7. The V gene's germline CDR1 is MGHDK and CDR2 SYGVNS. The CDR3 has 16 residues. The DNA for the CDR3 is TGTGCCAGCAGTGAAAGAGGACAGGCCAGGAACACTGAAGCTTTCTTT. As protein: CASSERGQARNTEAFF.

This chain connects TRBV29-1 to TRBJ2-2; D might be TRBD2 (5 bases). The V gene lost 4 bases and the J gene lost 0 bases, with 9 bases spanning the gap. The CDR3 runs 14 residues. CDR1 is SQVTM, CDR2 ANQGSEA, per germline. The CDR3 region is CSVGGVPNTGELFF. The CDR3 nucleotides are TGCAGCGTTGGGGGAGTGCCGAACACCGGGGAGCTGTTTTTT.

The chain employs TRBV6-9 and TRBJ2-1; 12 bases align to TRBD2. Germline CDR1 is MNHGY and CDR2 is SVAAGI. The CDR3 covers 16 residues. The J segment lost 9 bases and the V segment lost 7 bases, leaving 13 bases of the junction unmatched. As DNA, the CDR3 is TGTGCCAGCACTAGACTAGCGGGAGTCTTATCCGCTGAGCAGTTCTTC. Translating gives CASTRLAGVLSAEQFF.

To note about this clone: Other DNA sequences from this sample encode an identical CDR3 as well. This rearrangement joins TRBV9 to TRBJ2-3; D not certain. The CDR3 spans 13 residues. The germline V gene has CDR1 SGDLS and CDR2 YYNGEE. Trimming shortened V by 4 bases and J by 0 bases, and 6 bases separated the two germline ends. This CDR3 is CASSPLSTDTQYF. CDR3 sequence (DNA): TGTGCCAGCAGCCCCCTGAGCACAGATACGCAGTATTTT.

The rearrangement uses TRBV7-8 and TRBJ1-5, with D uncertain. Trimming cost V 1 base and J 0 bases, with 7 bases left between them. Germline V gives CDR1 SGHVS, CDR2 FQNEAQ. The CDR3 loop spans 15 amino acids. The DNA of the CDR3 is TGTGCCAGCAGCTTAGGGTTGGGTAGCAATCAGCCCCAGCATTTT. It encodes CASSLGLGSNQPQHF.

The chain links TRBV5-1 to TRBJ1-6, with 7 nucleotides matching TRBD1. CDR1 is SGHRS, CDR2 YFSETQ, per germline. The length of the CDR3 is 17 residues. The ends lost 0 bases at V and 3 bases at J; junction bases unmatched: 6. The CDR3 sequence: CASSLGQGGDYNSPLHF. CDR3 nucleotides: TGCGCCAGCAGCTTGGGACAGGGAGGGGACTATAATTCACCCCTCCACTTT.

This clone was counted a single time. CDR3 loop: CASRAGTSGVTDTQYF. The CDR3 nucleotides are TGTGCCAGCAGAGCTGGGACTAGCGGGGTCACAGATACGCAGTATTTT. The chain uses TRBV25-1 and TRBJ2-3; TRBD2 matches 13 bases. CDR1 and CDR2 from the germline V gene are MGHDK and SYGVNS. The CDR3 extends over 16 amino acids. V lost 6 bases to trimming and J lost 2 bases; unmatched junction nucleotides: 5.

This clone was counted only a few times. V and J are TRBV10-3 and TRBJ1-1, with D hard to call. The ends were cut back, 2 bases at V and 6 bases at J, with 7 bases in the middle. The CDR3 totals 12 residues. Germline assignment: CDR1 ENHRY and CDR2 SYGVKD. The CDR3 DNA reads TGTGCCATCAGTGAGGGAGATCCTGAAGCTTTCTTT. Amino acids: CAISEGDPEAFF.

The count of this clone is one. The genes are TRBV19 and TRBJ1-1; no firm D call. CDR1 is LNHDA, CDR2 SQIVND, per germline (reference sequence). This CDR3 is built from 13 residues. The ends were cut back, 3 bases at V and 8 bases at J, with 13 bases in the middle. The CDR3 DNA reads TGTGCCAGTAGTATCCAACATCCAGGAGAAGCTTTCTTT. Residues: CASSIQHPGEAFF.

This clone counts as medium-sized. The chain combines TRBV28 with TRBJ2-7; D might be TRBD2 (5 bases). Germline loops: CDR1 MDHEN, CDR2 SYDVKM. This CDR3 spans 12 amino acids. Trimming removed 6 bases at V and 8 bases at J, with 14 bases between. The DNA of the CDR3 is TGTGCCAGCAGCCCCCCCCGGGGTAAGCAGTACTTC. Protein: CASSPPRGKQYF.

This clone ranks as medium-sized. The gene calls are TRBV11-1 and TRBJ1-2; 7 bases align to TRBD1. Germline trimming cut 4 bases from V and 3 bases from J; bases unmatched to any gene: 5. The CDR3 has 14 residues. The germline gives CDR1 SGHAT, CDR2 FQDESV (reference sequence). In nucleotides, the CDR3 is TGTGCCAGCAGCTACCTTCAGGGGGACTATGGCTACACCTTC. Translated, it gives CASSYLQGDYGYTF.

The chain is built from TRBV14 and TRBJ2-3; tentative D call: TRBD1 (5 bases). V was cut by 3 bases and J by 2 bases, with 15 bases left in between. This CDR3 has 16 amino acids. Germline V lookup: CDR1 SGHDN, CDR2 FVKESK. The CDR3: CASSHPRVRATDTQYF. Here the CDR3 DNA reads TGTGCCAGCAGCCACCCCAGGGTCAGAGCCACAGATACGCAGTATTTT.

Here the CDR3 reads CASRPQSLQETQYF. CDR3 sequence (DNA): TGTGCCAGCAGACCACAGAGTCTACAAGAGACCCAGTACTTC. The chain is built from TRBV28 and TRBJ2-5; D uncertain. In germline, CDR1 is MDHEN, CDR2 SYDVKM. V lost 6 bases and J 2 bases, leaving 13 bases between the germline ends. This CDR3 has 14 residues.

This chain uses TRBV9 with TRBJ2-3, with D unresolved. CDR1 and CDR2 from the germline V gene are SGDLS and YYNGEE. Trimming removed 0 bases at V and 8 bases at J, with 7 bases between. CDR3 length: 12 amino acids. For the CDR3, the DNA is TGTGCCAGCAGCGTAGGACAAGGTACGCAGTATTTT. Its protein is CASSVGQGTQYF.

By sample fraction, this clone is medium-sized. V is TRBV5-5 and J is TRBJ2-7; 10 bases align to TRBD1. Losses at the gene ends were 3 bases for V and 5 bases for J; bases not matched to a gene: 5. Per the germline V gene, CDR1 is SGHKS and CDR2 is YYEKEE (reference sequence). The CDR3 loop spans 14 amino acids. The CDR3 coding sequence is TGTGCCAGCAGCTCTCTTGGGACAGGGGACGAGCAGTACTTC. Protein product: CASSSLGTGDEQYF.

This clone showed up just a few times. The CDR3 sequence: CASSSRDSVNTGELFF. DNA of the CDR3: TGTGCCAGCAGCTCCCGGGACAGCGTGAACACCGGGGAGCTGTTTTTT. The V call is TRBV5-4, the J call TRBJ2-2, with 7 bases aligning to TRBD1. V was pared by 3 bases and J by 1 base, with 6 bases of the junction left unmatched. Per the germline V gene, CDR1 is SGHNT and CDR2 is YYREEE (reference sequence). There are 16 residues in the CDR3.

The CDR3 protein is CASSSRLAGPKETQYF. The CDR3 DNA reads TGTGCCAGCAGCTCGAGACTAGCGGGACCCAAAGAGACCCAGTACTTC. The V call is TRBV7-9, the J call TRBJ2-5; TRBD2 agrees at 11 bases. CDR3 length: 16 residues. Trimming cost V 4 bases and J 3 bases; bases outside gene matches: 7. Per the germline V gene, CDR1 is SEHNR and CDR2 is FQNEAQ (reference sequence).

The chain uses TRBV27 and TRBJ1-5, with a weak D call TRBD1 (5 bases). Trimming left V 2 bases short and J 4 bases short, with 9 bases between. The CDR3 totals 14 residues. Germline-derived CDR1 and CDR2 are MNHEY and SMNVEV (reference sequence). CDR3 nucleotide sequence: TGTGCCAGCAGTTTAGGCGGGGGGAATCAGCCCCAGCATTTT. This encodes CASSLGGGNQPQHF.

The chain couples TRBV7-9 to TRBJ1-1, with 11 bases matching TRBD1. In germline, CDR1 is SEHNR, CDR2 FQNEAQ (reference sequence). V lost 1 base to trimming and J lost 10 bases; unmatched junction nucleotides: 8. The CDR3 has 15 residues. This chain's CDR3 is CASSLESDRGRRAFF. In DNA, the CDR3 is TGTGCCAGCAGCTTAGAGTCGGACAGGGGGCGCAGAGCTTTCTTT. Full variable domain (remainder filled in from reference TRBV7-9 and TRBJ1-1): DTGVSQNPRHKITKRGQNVTFRCDPISEHNRLYWYRQTLGQGPEFLTYFQNEAQLEKSRLLSDRFSAERPKGSFSTLEIQRTEQGDSAMYLCASSLESDRGRRAFFGQGTRLTVV.

The CDR3 DNA reads TGCGCCAGCAGCCAAGATGTGGTTCTGACTAACGGGAATGAAAAACTGTTTTTT. It is translated as CASSQDVVLTNGNEKLFF. The chain couples TRBV4-1 to TRBJ1-4, with D hard to call. Germline CDR1 reads MGHRA; CDR2 reads YSYEKL. V shed 0 bases and J shed 5 bases, with 19 bases lying between them. CDR3 length: 18 amino acids.

The chain joins TRBV2 to TRBJ2-3; 8 bases match TRBD2. V lost 6 bases and J lost 0; bases outside the gene matches: 5. Germline V gives CDR1 SNHLY, CDR2 FYNNEI. This CDR3 has 15 residues. CDR3: CASRAASGSTDTQYF. The CDR3 bases are TGTGCCAGCAGGGCGGCTAGCGGGAGCACAGATACGCAGTATTTT.

The rearrangement uses TRBV19 and TRBJ2-5, with 14 positions matching TRBD2. Germline CDR1 and CDR2: LNHDA and SQIVND (reference sequence). J was trimmed by 5 bases and V by 5 bases; bases with no gene match: 10. The CDR3 extends over 17 amino acids. The CDR3 DNA reads as TGTGCCAGTAGTTCCCGACTAGCGGGGGGGCGAGGGGAGACCCAGTACTTC. Protein: CASSSRLAGGRGETQYF.

The rearrangement links TRBV18 to TRBJ2-1; either TRBD1 or TRBD2 may fit D (6 bases each). The CDR3 contains 15 residues. Trimming stripped 3 bases from V and 3 bases from J, with 12 bases between. Germline assignment: CDR1 KGHSH and CDR2 LQKENI. The CDR3 DNA follows: TGTGCCAGCTCACCTGGAGGGGGTGACTACAATGAGCAGTTCTTC. Protein sequence: CASSPGGGDYNEQFF.

This chain uses TRBV19 with TRBJ1-2, with D possibly TRBD1 on 5 matching bases. Germline V lookup: CDR1 LNHDA, CDR2 SQIVND (reference sequence). V lost 4 bases, J lost 8 bases, and 11 bases lay in between. The CDR3 is 12 residues long. The CDR3: CASSTGTDGYTF. DNA for the CDR3: TGTGCCAGTAGTACTGGGACGGACGGCTACACCTTC.

J is TRBJ1-1 and V is TRBV6-1; D gene uncertain. The V end was cut by 1 base, the J end by 3 bases, with 9 bases between. There are 14 residues in the CDR3. The germline V gene has CDR1 MNHNS and CDR2 SASEGT. DNA for the CDR3: TGTGCCAGCAGTGAAGGCCCTAGGGACACTGAAGCTTTCTTT. This translates into CASSEGPRDTEAFF.

The chain employs TRBV19 and TRBJ1-1, with TRBD1 identical over 10 bases. V shed 7 bases and J 2 bases; nucleotides not matched to a gene: 1. The CDR3 is 13 amino acids. CDR1 is LNHDA, CDR2 SQIVND, per germline (reference sequence). The CDR3 spells CASMTGGNTEAFF. CDR3 bases: TGTGCCAGTATGACAGGGGGCAACACTGAAGCTTTCTTT. Full variable domain (missing parts from reference TRBV19 and TRBJ1-1): DGGITQSPKYLFRKEGQNVTLSCEQNLNHDAMYWYRQDPGQGLRLIYYSQIVNDFQKGDIAEGYSVSREKKESFPLTVTSAQKNPTAFYLCASMTGGNTEAFFGQGTRLTVV.

The chain combines TRBV21-1 with TRBJ2-3; the D segment call TRBD1 is taken from the table without a DNA check. TRBV21-1 is tagged as a pseudogene. CDR3 length: 15 amino acids. In DNA, the CDR3 is TGTGCCAGCAACTGCCGGGACAGGGGGACAGATACGCAGTATTTT. It codes for CASNCRDRGTDTQYF.

The CDR3 protein is CASSPAAMSNYGYTF. CDR3 bases: TGTGCCAGCAGCCCAGCGGCGATGTCTAACTATGGCTACACCTTC. This chain joins TRBV7-9 and TRBJ1-2; D is undetermined. This CDR3 comprises 15 residues. V dropped 5 bases and J dropped 0 bases, with 13 bases sitting between them. Germline CDR1 SEHNR, CDR2 FQNEAQ (reference sequence). Complete variable domain (other parts from reference TRBV7-9 and TRBJ1-2): DTGVSQNPRHKITKRGQNVTFRCDPISEHNRLYWYRQTLGQGPEFLTYFQNEAQLEKSRLLSDRFSAERPKGSFSTLEIQRTEQGDSAMYLCASSPAAMSNYGYTFGSGTRLTVV.

The chain joins TRBV7-8 to TRBJ1-1; D unresolved. The CDR3 loop spans 11 amino acids. Germline V lookup: CDR1 SGHVS, CDR2 FQNEAQ. V shed 1 base and J shed 10 bases, with 7 bases lying between them. This CDR3 reads CASSLGGVAFF. The CDR3 DNA sequence: TGTGCCAGCAGCTTAGGTGGTGTAGCTTTCTTT.

V is TRBV5-4 and J is TRBJ1-3; no clear D. The CDR3 consists of 15 residues. CDR1 is SGHNT, CDR2 YYREEE, per germline (reference sequence). With 0 bases removed from V and 0 bases from J, the gap between germline ends came to 7 bases. The CDR3 DNA reads TGTGCCAGCAGCTTGGATCAAAGCTCTGGAAACACCATATATTTT. This translates into CASSLDQSSGNTIYF.

This chain joins TRBV28 and TRBJ2-2, with 7 bases fitting TRBD1. The ends lost 5 bases at V and 0 bases at J; junction bases unmatched: 6. Germline-derived CDR1 and CDR2 are MDHEN and SYDVKM. The CDR3 has 16 amino acids. The CDR3 loop is CASSLTGQTNTGELFF. Written as DNA, the CDR3 is TGTGCCAGCAGTCTCACGGGACAGACGAACACCGGGGAGCTGTTTTTT.